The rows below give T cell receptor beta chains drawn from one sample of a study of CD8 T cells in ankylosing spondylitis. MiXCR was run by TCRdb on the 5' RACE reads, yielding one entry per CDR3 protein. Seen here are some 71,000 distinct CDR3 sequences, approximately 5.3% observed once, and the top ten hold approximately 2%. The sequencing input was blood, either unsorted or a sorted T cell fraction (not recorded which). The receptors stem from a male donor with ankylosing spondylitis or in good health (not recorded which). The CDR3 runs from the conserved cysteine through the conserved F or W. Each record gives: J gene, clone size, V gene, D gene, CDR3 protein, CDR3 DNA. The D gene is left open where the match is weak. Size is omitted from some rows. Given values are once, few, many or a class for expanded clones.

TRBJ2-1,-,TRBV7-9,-,CASSPYGNEQFF,TGTGCCAGCAGCCCGTATGGAAATGAGCAGTTCTTC
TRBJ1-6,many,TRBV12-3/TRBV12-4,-,CASSFGGPQSPLHF,TGTGCCAGCAGTTTTGGGGGACCCCAATCACCCCTCCACTTT
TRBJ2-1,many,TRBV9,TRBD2,CASSVVSGGANEQFF,TGTGCCAGCAGCGTAGTGAGCGGGGGGGCAAATGAGCAGTTCTTC
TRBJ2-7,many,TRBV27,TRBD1,CASSRGQVGYEQYF,TGTGCCAGCAGCCGGGGACAGGTCGGCTACGAGCAGTACTTC
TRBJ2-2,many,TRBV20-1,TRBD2,CSAREFRGGGTGELFF,TGCAGTGCTAGAGAGTTTCGGGGGGGCGGTACCGGGGAGCTGTTTTTT
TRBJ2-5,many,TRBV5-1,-,CASSIDTGQQETQYF,TGCGCCAGCAGCATAGATACAGGGCAGCAAGAGACCCAGTACTTC
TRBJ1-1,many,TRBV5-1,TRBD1,CASSLKKDRDTEAFF,TGCGCCAGCAGCTTGAAGAAAGACAGGGACACTGAAGCTTTCTTT
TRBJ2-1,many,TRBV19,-,CASSSLVGGEQFF,TGTGCCAGTAGTTCCTTAGTGGGGGGCGAGCAGTTCTTC
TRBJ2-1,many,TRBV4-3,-,CASSLRRESYNEQFF,TGCGCCAGCAGCCTTCGGAGGGAGTCCTACAATGAGCAGTTCTTC
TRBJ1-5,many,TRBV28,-,CASSSAGDVQPQHF,TGTGCCAGCAGTTCGGCAGGGGATGTTCAGCCCCAGCATTTT
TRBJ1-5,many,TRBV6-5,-,CASSKGVSNQPQHF,TGTGCCAGCAGTAAAGGGGTTAGCAATCAGCCCCAGCATTTT
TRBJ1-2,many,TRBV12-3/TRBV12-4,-,CASSFSNYGYTF,TGTGCCAGCAGTTTCTCTAACTATGGCTACACCTTC
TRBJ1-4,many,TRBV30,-,CAWSGGRSYQKLFF,TGTGCCTGGAGTGGGGGTCGTTCCTATCAAAAACTGTTTTTT
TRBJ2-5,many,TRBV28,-,CASGTGPETQYF,TGTGCCAGCGGGACGGGGCCAGAGACCCAGTACTTC
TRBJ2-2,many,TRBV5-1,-,CASSFEGANTGELFF,TGCGCCAGCAGCTTTGAAGGGGCGAACACCGGGGAGCTGTTTTTT
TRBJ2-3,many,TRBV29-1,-,CSAAQGTDTQYF,TGCAGCGCAGCGCAAGGCACAGATACGCAGTATTTT
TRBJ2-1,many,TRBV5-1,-,CASSLWDLYNEQFF,TGCGCCAGCAGCTTGTGGGATCTCTACAATGAGCAGTTCTTC
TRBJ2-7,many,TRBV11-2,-,CASSFGQSYEQYF,TGTGCCAGCAGCTTCGGACAGTCCTACGAGCAGTACTTC
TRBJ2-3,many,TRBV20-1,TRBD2,CSAEGSGDTDTQYF,TGCAGTGCCGAGGGGAGCGGGGACACAGATACGCAGTATTTT
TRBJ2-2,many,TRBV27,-,CASSLMSYGGELFF,TGTGCCAGCAGTTTAATGTCCTACGGCGGGGAGCTGTTTTTT
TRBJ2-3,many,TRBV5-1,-,CASSTIVMGTDTQYF,TGCGCCAGCAGCACCATCGTGATGGGAACAGATACGCAGTATTTT
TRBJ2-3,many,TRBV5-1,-,CASRGEWGPADTQYF,TGCGCCAGCCGTGGGGAATGGGGGCCCGCGGATACGCAGTATTTT
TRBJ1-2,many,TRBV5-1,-,CASSLALGQLGGYTF,TGCGCCAGCAGCTTGGCCCTCGGACAGCTCGGGGGCTACACCTTC
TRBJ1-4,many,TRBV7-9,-,CASTFRGGNEKLFF,TGTGCCAGCACCTTCCGGGGGGGTAATGAAAAACTGTTTTTT
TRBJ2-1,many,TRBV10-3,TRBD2,CAISESGLVIDEQFF,TGTGCCATCAGTGAATCGGGACTAGTTATCGATGAGCAGTTCTTC
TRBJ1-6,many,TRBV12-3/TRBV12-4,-,CASSYDGGSPPHF,TGTGCCAGCAGCTATGACGGGGGTTCACCCCCCCACTTT
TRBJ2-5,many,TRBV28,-,CASSSAGARQETQYF,TGTGCCAGCAGTTCAGCCGGCGCCCGTCAAGAGACCCAGTACTTC
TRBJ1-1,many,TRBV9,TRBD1,CASSVGTGTEAFF,TGTGCCAGCAGCGTGGGGACAGGCACTGAAGCTTTCTTT
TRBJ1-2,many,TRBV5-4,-,CASSLGRADYGYTF,TGTGCCAGCAGCTTGGGTAGGGCGGACTATGGCTACACCTTC
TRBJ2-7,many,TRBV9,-,CASSVGKDTLYEQYF,TGTGCCAGCAGCGTAGGGAAGGACACTCTCTACGAGCAGTACTTC
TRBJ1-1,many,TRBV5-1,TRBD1,CASSLVGTGSEAFF,TGCGCCAGCAGCTTGGTGGGGACAGGGTCTGAAGCTTTCTTT
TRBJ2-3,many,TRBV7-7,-,CASSLLAEDTQYF,TGTGCTAGCAGCTTGCTGGCCGAGGATACGCAGTATTTT
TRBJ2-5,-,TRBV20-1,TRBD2,CSARTASGYQETQYF,TGCAGTGCTAGAACGGCTAGCGGGTACCAAGAGACCCAGTACTTC
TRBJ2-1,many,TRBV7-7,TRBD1,CASSLEGTGGYEQFF,TGTGCTAGCAGCTTAGAAGGGACAGGGGGCTATGAGCAGTTCTTC
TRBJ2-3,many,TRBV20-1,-,CSASDVTQQGDTQYF,TGCAGTGCTAGCGATGTGACACAGCAAGGGGATACGCAGTATTTT
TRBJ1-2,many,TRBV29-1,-,CSVGDEMNGYTF,TGCAGCGTTGGGGACGAAATGAATGGCTACACCTTC